This T cell receptor (beta chain) was sequenced in a study of cytomegalovirus exposure and HLA in healthy donors. Whole-study context: Genetic ancestry analysis placed approximately 78% of the 300 to 400 donors that were genotyped in the Caucasian-associated cluster. Study-wide results and limits: Earlier analysis looked at TCR beta V segments, and most were productive about 90% or about 30% of the time. Evidence from a later analysis indicated that most CMV-associated TCR beta chains looked HLA-restricted. Roughly uniform sequencing depth across donors was assumed, possibly incorrectly.

The PCR contained 60 Vbeta and 13 Jbeta primers. Produced via immunoSEQ multiplex PCR; TCRdb's table is partial and in-frame only. The repertoire has more than 95,000 clones, around 81% of them found once; the top ten carry 1.2%. With respect to this clone: Its antigen is unidentified.

The length of the CDR3 is 12 residues. The germline CDR1 and CDR2 sequences are SQVTM and ANQGSEA. Trimming removed 8 bases at V and 4 bases at J, with 14 bases between. The TCR originated in a female donor in good health and CMV-seronegative. The sample was PBMCs. The V call is TRBV29-1, the J call TRBJ2-5; tentatively, D is TRBD2 (5 bases). This chain's CDR3 is CSSGLAGETQYF. The CDR3 bases are TGCAGCTCGGGCCTGGCGGGAGAGACCCAGTACTTC.